This T cell receptor (beta chain) comes out of a study of T cell responses to AZD1222 COVID-19 vaccine. V was shortened by 3 bases and J by 3 bases, with 15 bases between the two germline ends. The CDR3 is made up of 15 amino acids. Germline V gene data show CDR1 as SGHTA and CDR2 as FQGTGA. The study's findings and limits: Vaccine-associated CD4 TCRs spanned spike, dominant at 160-218 and 743-854. Only five to seven individuals given AZD1222 were seropositive at baseline. Regions left unmutated in variants are reportedly the target of nearly half of spike-specific TCRs.

As regards this clone: Antigen: not known.

Produced via immunoSEQ multiplex PCR; TCRdb's table is partial and in-frame only. The sample contains about 180,000 clones, 88% of which appear only once. Second-dose intervals of approximately 4 or approximately 12 weeks were pooled. J is TRBJ2-7 and V is TRBV7-3, with a weak D call TRBD1 (7 bases). The origin of this receptor is an adult who received the AZD1222 COVID-19 vaccine. Sequencing was performed on peripheral blood, taken 28 days after the second AZD1222 dose. The CDR3 reads CASSFDSQGGYEQYF. CDR3 in DNA: TGTGCCAGCAGCTTTGACAGCCAGGGGGGCTACGAGCAGTACTTC.